One T cell receptor beta chain is described in this entry. Antigen unknown. This CDR3 comprises 15 residues. Per the germline V gene, CDR1 is SGHTA and CDR2 is FQGNSA. Trimming took 7 bases from V and 3 from J; bases not matched to a gene: 8. These data come from a study of long-term antiretroviral therapy in people with HIV. There was at least one pre-ART PBMC sample for each donor, plus at least two post-ART PBMC samples. Run at survey level, the immunoSEQ assay was version v3.0. TCRdb keeps only in-frame clones here, not all; method: immunoSEQ multiplex PCR. Of about 39,000 clones listed, approximately 85% are singletons. General study findings and limits: HIV repertoires had narrower CDR3 length ranges than controls. Repertoire composition at all time points was dominated by clones that had expanded before ART.

The clonotype was recovered from a woman aged 50 to 60 with HIV. The V gene is TRBV7-2, the J gene TRBJ2-3; 9 bases line up with TRBD2. The sequencing used unsorted PBMCs, collected 3.1 years after starting antiretroviral therapy. CDR3 in amino acids: CASTTTRGGTDTQYF. The CDR3 coding sequence is TGTGCCAGCACCACTACGCGGGGGGGTACAGATACGCAGTATTTT.